The 2 T cell receptor beta chains given below trace back to one sample, sequenced in a study of CD8+ T cells in alopecia areata. After isolation, RNA underwent reverse transcription to generate cDNA as the sequencing template. The assay was immunoSEQ multiplex PCR, and TCRdb's table has in-frame clones only and misses some. Found here are under 150,000 clones, roughly 60% of them singletons; the top ten hold 36%. Sequencing input: CD8+ T cells sorted from blood. These receptors originate from a human donor in good health.

The chain carries TRBV11-2 and TRBJ2-2; D may be TRBD1 or TRBD2 (5 bases each). The CDR3 is 17 amino acids. V was cut by 0 bases and J by 2 bases, with 13 bases left in between. Germline CDR1 SGHAT, CDR2 FQNNGV. The CDR3: CASSLDSWDGNTGELFF. The CDR3 DNA follows: TGTGCCAGCAGCTTAGATTCTTGGGACGGAAACACCGGGGAGCTGTTTTTT.

The table lists this clone with a few counts. This chain joins TRBV5-1 and TRBJ2-7; D is unresolved. The CDR3 spans 13 residues. The germline gives CDR1 SGHRS, CDR2 YFSETQ. Deletions cut 2 bases from V and 3 bases from J, with 9 bases between. The CDR3, as DNA: TGCGCCAGCAGCTTCCAGGCGGACTACGAGCAGTACTTC. Protein sequence: CASSFQADYEQYF. Filled out from reference TRBV5-1 and TRBJ2-7, the complete variable domain reads KAGVTQTPRYLIKTRGQQVTLSCSPISGHRSVSWYQQTPGQGLQFLFEYFSETQRNKGNFPGRFSGRQFSNSRSEMNVSTLELGDSALYLCASSFQADYEQYFGPGTRLTVT.